Listed here are 9 T cell receptor beta chains from one sample, sequenced in a study of blood T cells in healthy people across ages (dated by TCRdb to between 2014 and 2016). To prepare the library, 5' RACE was applied. Sequencing used an Illumina HiSeq 2500. The second PCR ran for roughly 7 to 11 cycles and used a J-beta primer mix along with a sample-barcoded 5' primer. In-frame beta chains were kept once TCRdb had trimmed the public reads at Q25 with fastp and called clones with MiXCR. Each entry merges the rows of one CDR3 protein and shows their most common DNA and genes. The sample data list over 600,000 distinct CDR3 sequences, and 56% of these were observed just once. The ten largest clones take up roughly 24% of the sample. The material sequenced was blood. The receptors were gathered from a middle-aged man in good health.

Note on this clonotype: Its ends do not fully match the called genes, so a read error is possible. J is TRBJ2-7 and V is TRBV6-5; a weak D match, TRBD1 (6 bases). The CDR3 sequence is 17 residues long. Germline V gene sequence: CDR1 MNHEY, CDR2 SVGAGI. The CDR3 is CASSYLVTGIRSYEQYF. CDR3 nucleotides: TGTGCTAGCAGTTACTTGGTTACAGGGATCCGCTCCTACGAGCAGTACTTC.

V gene TRBV29-1 combines with J gene TRBJ2-7, with 8 nucleotides matching TRBD1. Germline CDR1 SQVTM, CDR2 ANQGSEA. This CDR3 region has 14 residues. V was pared by 4 bases and J by 2 bases, with 7 bases of the junction left unmatched. The CDR3 here is CSVGSGTGPYEQYF. CDR3 nucleotide sequence: TGCAGCGTTGGATCCGGGACAGGTCCCTACGAGCAGTACTTC.

This clonotype was picked up a small number of times. This chain links TRBV7-3 with TRBJ2-1, with D perhaps matching TRBD2 (5 bases). Between the trimmed V and J ends, which lost 3 bases and 2 bases, there was a span of 11 bases. CDR3 size: 15 residues. The V gene's germline CDR1 is SGHTA and CDR2 FQGTGA. The CDR3: CASSLDRGAYNEQFF. The CDR3 DNA reads TGTGCCAGCAGCTTGGATCGGGGAGCCTACAATGAGCAGTTCTTC.

The rearrangement joins TRBV3-1 to TRBJ1-2, with 7 bases aligning to TRBD1. The CDR3 extends over 14 amino acids. The germline V gene has CDR1 LGHDT and CDR2 YNNKEL (reference sequence). Losses at the gene ends were 3 bases for V and 8 bases for J; bases not matched to a gene: 9. For the CDR3, the DNA is TGTGCCAGCAGCCACGATTCGGACAGGCGAGGCTACACCTTC. This encodes CASSHDSDRRGYTF.

This clonotype was seen a few times. The V and J genes are TRBV6-2 or TRBV6-3 and TRBJ2-7, with 7 nucleotides matching TRBD1. The junction had 10 bases not matched to a gene; V was cut back by 2 bases and J by 3 bases. The germline V gene encodes CDR1 MNHEY and CDR2 SVGEGT. The CDR3 is made up of 16 amino acids. The CDR3 DNA reads as TGTGCCAGCAGTTACAGCAACAGGGGTGTTGGCTACGAGCAGTACTTC. This translates into CASSYSNRGVGYEQYF.

This clonotype has ten or more counts. The rearrangement joins TRBV29-1 to TRBJ2-7, with TRBD2 matching over 7 bases. The germline CDR1 and CDR2 sequences are SQVTM and ANQGSEA. The CDR3 loop spans 14 amino acids. J lost 3 bases, V lost 6 bases, and 11 bases had no gene match. CDR3 nucleotides: TGCAGCGTGGGTGGCGGGGGACTTCTCTACGAGCAGTACTTC. This translates into CSVGGGGLLYEQYF.

The chain uses TRBV3-1 and TRBJ2-1; a possible D gene is TRBD2 (6 bases). The CDR3 covers 15 residues. Deletions cut 4 bases from V and 8 bases from J, with 18 bases between. CDR1 is LGHDT, CDR2 YNNKEL, per germline (reference sequence). The CDR3 sequence is CASSLGTPGRDEQFF. The CDR3 bases are TGTGCCAGCAGCCTCGGGACTCCCGGCCGCGATGAGCAGTTCTTC.

The chain carries TRBV28 and TRBJ2-5, with D possibly being TRBD1 (7 bases). Germline-derived CDR1 and CDR2 are MDHEN and SYDVKM. This CDR3 is built from 14 residues. Here the CDR3 reads CAIEGRGVRETQYF. CDR3 sequence (DNA): TGTGCAATTGAGGGCAGGGGGGTCCGAGAGACCCAGTACTTC.

This chain links TRBV6-5 with TRBJ1-6; D gene unclear. Germline lookup yields CDR1 MNHEY and CDR2 SVGAGI. CDR3 length equals 14 residues. The V end lost 2 bases, the J end lost 7 bases, and 9 bases lay between the germline ends. This CDR3 is CASSYPGSNSPLHF. DNA for the CDR3: TGTGCCAGCAGTTACCCCGGGTCCAATTCACCCCTCCACTTT.